This T cell receptor (beta chain) was captured by sequencing in a study of OX40 agonist ivuxolimab in advanced cancers. A note on this clone: Its antigen remains unknown.

Study-level results: Partly responding patients at 0.1-3.0 mg/kg showed some of the smallest clonal expansion. CD8+ T cells showed, on average, more clonal expansion than CD4+ cells.

Measured with immunoSEQ multiplex PCR; TCRdb has only the in-frame clones, and not every one. The table shows roughly 80,000 clones, with around 80% occurring only once. Sequencing used CD4+ or CD8+ T cells sorted from blood, obtained in a trial of the OX40 agonist ivuxolimab. The clonotype originates from an adult with an advanced solid tumor such as melanoma, head and neck, liver or kidney cancer.

The CDR3 sequence: CASSRGGPDTQYF. The CDR3 nucleotides are TGTGCCAGCAGTCGGGGGGGCCCAGATACGCAGTATTTT. The rearrangement links TRBV2 to TRBJ2-3, with 8 bases fitting TRBD2. CDR1 is SNHLY, CDR2 FYNNEI, per germline. Trimming took 5 bases from V and 4 from J; bases not matched to a gene: 2. The CDR3 spans 13 residues.